The text below deals with one T cell receptor (beta chain). Profiled with immunoSEQ multiplex PCR; TCRdb holds only in-frame clones, not every one. This repertoire shows about 75,000 clones, 94% found once; its top ten account for 6.2%. Germline assignment: CDR1 LGHNA and CDR2 YNFKEQ. Trimming shortened V by 4 bases and J by 0 bases, and 13 bases separated the two germline ends. This CDR3 has 15 residues. These data are taken from a study of control samples from healthy donors and cancer patients. The receptor's source is a woman aged 40 to 55 in good health. Sequenced sample: blood. This sequence joins TRBV4-2 and TRBJ2-7; D remains unclear. The CDR3 DNA reads as TGTGCCAGCAGCCGAGGCACACTCTCCTCCTACGAGCAGTACTTC. Amino acid sequence: CASSRGTLSSYEQYF.